Detailed here is one T cell receptor beta chain. Its antigen is unknown. Germline values: CDR1 MNHGY, CDR2 SAAAGT. The CDR3 has 18 residues. J gave up 2 bases and V 5 bases, and 12 bases lay outside the gene matches. The data were obtained in a study of blood T cells in healthy people across ages. Study-level findings and limits: There was no known CMV status for donors, so expanded clonotype changes were possibly confounded. PBMCs were not sorted, which prevented a conclusive comparison of naive versus antigen-experienced cells.

A second about 6 to 12 cycle PCR used barcoded and J-beta primers. MiXCR was run by TCRdb on the 5' RACE reads, yielding one entry per CDR3 protein. The sample includes under 800,000 distinct CDR3 sequences, around 46% of them seen just once. This receptor was obtained from a woman aged 60-75 years in good health. Sequences were obtained from blood. The chain employs TRBV6-8 and TRBJ1-2; 12 bases align to TRBD1. CDR3 sequence: CASSILGQGAESNYGYTF. The CDR3 DNA reads TGTGCCAGCAGTATACTGGGACAGGGGGCAGAGTCGAACTATGGCTACACCTTC.